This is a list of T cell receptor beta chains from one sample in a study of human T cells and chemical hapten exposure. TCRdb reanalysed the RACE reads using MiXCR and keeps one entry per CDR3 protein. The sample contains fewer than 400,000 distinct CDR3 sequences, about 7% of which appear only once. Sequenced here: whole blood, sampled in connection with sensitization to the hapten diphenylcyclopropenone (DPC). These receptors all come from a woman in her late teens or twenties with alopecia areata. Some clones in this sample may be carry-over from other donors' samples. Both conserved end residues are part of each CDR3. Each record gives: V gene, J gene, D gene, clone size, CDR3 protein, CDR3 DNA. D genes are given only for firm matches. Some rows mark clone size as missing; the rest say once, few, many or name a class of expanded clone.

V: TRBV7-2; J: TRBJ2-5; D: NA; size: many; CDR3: CASSLDGQETQYF; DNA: TGTGCCAGCAGCTTAGACGGACAAGAGACCCAGTACTTC
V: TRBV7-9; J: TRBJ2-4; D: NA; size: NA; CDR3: CASSTLTKNIQYF; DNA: TGTGCCAGCAGCACCCTTACCAAAAACATTCAGTACTTC
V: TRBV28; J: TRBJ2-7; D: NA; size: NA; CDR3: CASSGPALYEQYF; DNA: TGTGCCAGCAGTGGGCCAGCTCTCTACGAGCAGTACTTC
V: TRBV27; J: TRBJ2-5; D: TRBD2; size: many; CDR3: CASSSLWEGPQETQYF; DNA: TGTGCCAGCAGCTCCCTCTGGGAGGGCCCCCAAGAGACCCAGTACTTC
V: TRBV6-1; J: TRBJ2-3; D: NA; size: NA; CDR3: CASSDRPGRFTDTQYF; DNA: TGTGCCAGCAGCGACAGACCGGGGAGGTTTACAGATACGCAGTATTTT
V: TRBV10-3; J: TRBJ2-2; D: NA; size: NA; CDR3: CAAMGTVNTGELFF; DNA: TGTGCCGCGATGGGGACGGTGAACACCGGGGAGCTGTTTTTT
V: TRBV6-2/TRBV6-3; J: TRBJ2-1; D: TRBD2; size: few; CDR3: CASSQSGGSYNEQFF; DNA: TGTGCCAGCAGCCAGAGCGGGGGCTCCTACAATGAGCAGTTCTTC
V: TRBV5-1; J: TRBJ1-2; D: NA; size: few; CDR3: CASSLDFDYGYTF; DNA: TGCGCCAGCAGCTTGGATTTCGACTATGGCTACACCTTC
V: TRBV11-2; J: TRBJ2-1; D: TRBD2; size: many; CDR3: CASSVSGGAGNEQFF; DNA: TGTGCCAGCAGCGTTAGCGGGGGGGCCGGCAATGAGCAGTTCTTC
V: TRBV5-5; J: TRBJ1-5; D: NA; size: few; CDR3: CASSLVDTNQPQHF; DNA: TGTGCCAGCAGCTTGGTGGATACCAATCAGCCCCAGCATTTT
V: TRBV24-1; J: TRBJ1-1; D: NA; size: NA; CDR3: CATSESTPNTEAFF; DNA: TGTGCCACCAGTGAATCCACCCCGAACACTGAAGCTTTCTTT
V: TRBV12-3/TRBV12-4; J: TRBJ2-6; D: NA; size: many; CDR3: CASSLASGANVLTF; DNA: TGTGCCAGCAGTTTGGCCTCTGGGGCCAACGTCCTGACTTTC
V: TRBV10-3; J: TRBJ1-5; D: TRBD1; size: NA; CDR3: CAISGDSSNQPQHF; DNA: TGTGCCATCAGTGGGGACAGTAGCAATCAGCCCCAGCATTTT
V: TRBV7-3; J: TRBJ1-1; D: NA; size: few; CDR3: CASRLAQGTEAFF; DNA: TGTGCCAGCAGACTCGCCCAGGGAACTGAAGCTTTCTTT
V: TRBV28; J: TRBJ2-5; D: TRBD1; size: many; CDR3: CASSSGTGQETQYF; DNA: TGTGCCAGCAGTTCTGGGACAGGGCAAGAGACCCAGTACTTC